Listed below are T cell receptor beta chains from one sample, sequenced in a study of cytomegalovirus exposure and HLA in healthy donors. The data were produced by immunoSEQ multiplex PCR, yet TCRdb's version contains in-frame clones alone and is incomplete. Of 90,000 to 150,000 clones in the sample, roughly 80% were seen once. Sample: PBMCs. The receptors shown here come from a man aged 45-60 years in good health and CMV-seronegative. Both conserved end residues are part of each CDR3. Each record gives: CDR3 DNA, CDR3 protein, V gene, J gene, clone size, D gene. A D gene is named only where the DNA matches it firmly. Rows give clone size only sometimes, using once, few, many, or a class for an expanded clone.

CDR3nt: TGTGCCATCAGTGGCAGGGGGCCTAATGAAAAACTGTTTTTT
CDR3aa: CAISGRGPNEKLFF
v_gene: TRBV10-3
j_gene: TRBJ1-4
abundance: -
d_gene: TRBD1

CDR3nt: TGTGCCAGTAGTATGTGGTCCGGGAATAGAATGAACACTGAAGCTTTCTTT
CDR3aa: CASSMWSGNRMNTEAFF
v_gene: TRBV19
j_gene: TRBJ1-1
abundance: -
d_gene: -

CDR3nt: TGTGCCAGTAGTATAGTTGGCCGACCAGGAGGAAACACCATATATTTT
CDR3aa: CASSIVGRPGGNTIYF
v_gene: TRBV19
j_gene: TRBJ1-3
abundance: -
d_gene: -

CDR3nt: TGTGCCAGCAGCGTCGGGGGGAGGTATTCACCCCTCCACTTT
CDR3aa: CASSVGGRYSPLHF
v_gene: TRBV28
j_gene: TRBJ1-6
abundance: -
d_gene: -

CDR3nt: TGTGCCAGCAGCTTACGGCGGGAGGGGTACAATGAGCAGTTCTTC
CDR3aa: CASSLRREGYNEQFF
v_gene: TRBV7-3
j_gene: TRBJ2-1
abundance: few
d_gene: TRBD2

CDR3nt: TGTGCCTGGAGTGGAGGGACTCTTCATGGCTACACCTTC
CDR3aa: CAWSGGTLHGYTF
v_gene: TRBV30
j_gene: TRBJ1-2
abundance: -
d_gene: -

CDR3nt: TGTGCCAGCAGGCGGACAGGGGGCGCCGTCGATGGCTACACCTTC
CDR3aa: CASRRTGGAVDGYTF
v_gene: TRBV9
j_gene: TRBJ1-2
abundance: -
d_gene: TRBD1

CDR3nt: TGTGCCAGCAGTTTATACAGAGAAGCTTTCTTT
CDR3aa: CASSLYREAFF
v_gene: TRBV28
j_gene: TRBJ1-1
abundance: -
d_gene: -

CDR3nt: TGTGCCAGCAGCGTCGACAGTGGAAACACCATATATTTT
CDR3aa: CASSVDSGNTIYF
v_gene: TRBV7-2
j_gene: TRBJ1-3
abundance: -
d_gene: -

CDR3nt: TGTGCCAGCAGTTACGACCGGGACAGCTATGGCTACACCTTC
CDR3aa: CASSYDRDSYGYTF
v_gene: TRBV6-5
j_gene: TRBJ1-2
abundance: -
d_gene: TRBD1

CDR3nt: TGTGCCAGCAGCGTAGTTTCGGGGTCAACAGATACGCAGTATTTT
CDR3aa: CASSVVSGSTDTQYF
v_gene: TRBV9
j_gene: TRBJ2-3
abundance: -
d_gene: -

CDR3nt: TGTGCCAGCAGTTTACCGGGACTAGCGGGAGTCAATGAGCAGTTCTTC
CDR3aa: CASSLPGLAGVNEQFF
v_gene: TRBV27
j_gene: TRBJ2-1
abundance: -
d_gene: TRBD2

CDR3nt: TGTGCCAGTAGACTAGCGCCAACCTACGAGCAGTACTTC
CDR3aa: CASRLAPTYEQYF
v_gene: TRBV19
j_gene: TRBJ2-7
abundance: -
d_gene: TRBD2

CDR3nt: TGTGCCAGCAGCTTAGGGGGGGGTACAGGGAACACTGAAGCTTTCTTT
CDR3aa: CASSLGGGTGNTEAFF
v_gene: TRBV7-9
j_gene: TRBJ1-1
abundance: -
d_gene: -

CDR3nt: TGTGCCAGCAGCCGAACCTCGGTACAAGAGACCCAGTACTTC
CDR3aa: CASSRTSVQETQYF
v_gene: TRBV7-7
j_gene: TRBJ2-5
abundance: -
d_gene: -

CDR3nt: TGTGCCAGCAGCTTATACCAGGGGGCGGAAAAACTGTTTTTT
CDR3aa: CASSLYQGAEKLFF
v_gene: TRBV7-9
j_gene: TRBJ1-4
abundance: few
d_gene: TRBD1

CDR3nt: TGTGCCAGCAGTGAAGCTACAAACTATTCCTACGAGCAGTACTTC
CDR3aa: CASSEATNYSYEQYF
v_gene: TRBV6-1
j_gene: TRBJ2-7
abundance: -
d_gene: -

CDR3nt: TGTGCCAGCAATAGTCAGCCCCAGCATTTT
CDR3aa: CASNSQPQHF
v_gene: TRBV6-1
j_gene: TRBJ1-5
abundance: once
d_gene: -

CDR3nt: TGTGCCAGCAGCTTCGAAGACAGGCCCCTGGGCAATGAGCAGTTCTTC
CDR3aa: CASSFEDRPLGNEQFF
v_gene: TRBV7-8
j_gene: TRBJ2-1
abundance: -
d_gene: -

CDR3nt: TGTGCCAGCAGCAATGCCCTTAGCGGGGGGGCGGGCGAGCAGTACTTC
CDR3aa: CASSNALSGGAGEQYF
v_gene: TRBV7-2
j_gene: TRBJ2-7
abundance: few
d_gene: TRBD2

CDR3nt: TGTGCCAGCACTGCCCCGGGACAGGGTTACGAGCAGTACTTC
CDR3aa: CASTAPGQGYEQYF
v_gene: TRBV6-5
j_gene: TRBJ2-7
abundance: -
d_gene: TRBD1

CDR3nt: TGTGCCAGCAGCTCCACTGGACTAGCGGGACCCTCCGGGGAGACCCAGTACTTC
CDR3aa: CASSSTGLAGPSGETQYF
v_gene: TRBV7-2
j_gene: TRBJ2-5
abundance: -
d_gene: TRBD2

CDR3nt: TGTGCCAGTAGCGGGAGCTCCTACAATGAGCAGTTCTTC
CDR3aa: CASSGSSYNEQFF
v_gene: TRBV19
j_gene: TRBJ2-1
abundance: -
d_gene: -

CDR3nt: TGTGCCAGCAGTTTATCACCCCTAGCATACACCGGGGAGCTGTTTTTT
CDR3aa: CASSLSPLAYTGELFF
v_gene: TRBV27
j_gene: TRBJ2-2
abundance: -
d_gene: -

CDR3nt: TGTGCCAGCAGCTTAGATCGGGGTGCGGGCAATCAGCCCCAGCATTTT
CDR3aa: CASSLDRGAGNQPQHF
v_gene: TRBV7-2
j_gene: TRBJ1-5
abundance: -
d_gene: -

CDR3nt: TGCAGCGACTTGTCCGGAGCGGGAGCCACGCAGTATTTT
CDR3aa: CSDLSGAGATQYF
v_gene: TRBV29-1
j_gene: TRBJ2-3
abundance: -
d_gene: TRBD2

CDR3nt: TGTGCCTTGGAGTACGCAGGGGATTCACCCCTCCACTTT
CDR3aa: CALEYAGDSPLHF
v_gene: TRBV30
j_gene: TRBJ1-6
abundance: -
d_gene: -

CDR3nt: TGTGCCAGCAGCTTTACAGGGGGTAGTAATGAAAAACTGTTTTTT
CDR3aa: CASSFTGGSNEKLFF
v_gene: TRBV5-6
j_gene: TRBJ1-4
abundance: -
d_gene: TRBD1

CDR3nt: TGCGCCAGCAGCTTGGAAGCCCGGGTCCTGACTTTC
CDR3aa: CASSLEARVLTF
v_gene: TRBV5-1
j_gene: TRBJ2-6
abundance: once
d_gene: -

CDR3nt: TGTGCCAGCAGCTTAAGTGGAGGGTCAAATTCACCCCTCCACTTT
CDR3aa: CASSLSGGSNSPLHF
v_gene: TRBV7-3
j_gene: TRBJ1-6
abundance: -
d_gene: -

CDR3nt: TGCGCCAGCAGCCCTGGGAACGTGGGACAGAACTATGGCTACACCTTC
CDR3aa: CASSPGNVGQNYGYTF
v_gene: TRBV5-1
j_gene: TRBJ1-2
abundance: -
d_gene: TRBD1

CDR3nt: TGCGCCAGCAGCTTGGGGACAGGGGACCGGCCCCAGCATTTT
CDR3aa: CASSLGTGDRPQHF
v_gene: TRBV5-1
j_gene: TRBJ1-5
abundance: once
d_gene: TRBD1

CDR3nt: TGTGCCAGCAGCTACACCCGCTCTGGGGCCAACGTCCTGACTTTC
CDR3aa: CASSYTRSGANVLTF
v_gene: TRBV4-2
j_gene: TRBJ2-6
abundance: few
d_gene: -

CDR3nt: TGTGCCAGCAGCCCCTGGACAGGGGCCGGCACAGATACGCAGTATTTT
CDR3aa: CASSPWTGAGTDTQYF
v_gene: TRBV7-9
j_gene: TRBJ2-3
abundance: -
d_gene: TRBD1

CDR3nt: TGTGCCAGCAGCTTGTTTCGGGAGGCCAACGTCCTGACTTTC
CDR3aa: CASSLFREANVLTF
v_gene: TRBV5-4
j_gene: TRBJ2-6
abundance: -
d_gene: -

CDR3nt: TGTGCCAGCAGTTTATCCACACCGGGAGCCGTGGGGACCCAGTACTTC
CDR3aa: CASSLSTPGAVGTQYF
v_gene: TRBV27
j_gene: TRBJ2-5
abundance: -
d_gene: -

CDR3nt: TGTGCCAGCAGCTTAGAAGGGGTTAATCAGCCCCAGCATTTT
CDR3aa: CASSLEGVNQPQHF
v_gene: TRBV13
j_gene: TRBJ1-5
abundance: -
d_gene: -

CDR3nt: TGTGCCAGCAGCTCTTCGGGAGGGGCCACCCCCACAGATACGCAGTATTTT
CDR3aa: CASSSSGGATPTDTQYF
v_gene: TRBV11-2
j_gene: TRBJ2-3
abundance: -
d_gene: TRBD2

CDR3nt: TGTGCCATCAGCCCCCGGGGGGTCGAGGCCGGGGAGCTGTTTTTT
CDR3aa: CAISPRGVEAGELFF
v_gene: TRBV10-3
j_gene: TRBJ2-2
abundance: once
d_gene: TRBD2

CDR3nt: TGCGCCAGCAGCTTCGACAGGGGGATCCACCTTGACTTGAACACTGAAGCTTTCTTT
CDR3aa: CASSFDRGIHLDLNTEAFF
v_gene: TRBV5-1
j_gene: TRBJ1-1
abundance: -
d_gene: TRBD1

CDR3nt: TGTGCCAGCAGCACCGGGGAGATAGGACGGGGGGGCTACGAGCAGTACTTC
CDR3aa: CASSTGEIGRGGYEQYF
v_gene: TRBV5-6
j_gene: TRBJ2-7
abundance: -
d_gene: TRBD2

CDR3nt: TGCGCCAGCAGCCAATCCGAGGTATCCGAGCAGTACTTC
CDR3aa: CASSQSEVSEQYF
v_gene: TRBV4-3
j_gene: TRBJ2-7
abundance: -
d_gene: -

CDR3nt: TGTGCCACCCAACGGACAGGTAGCAATCAGCCCCAGCATTTT
CDR3aa: CATQRTGSNQPQHF
v_gene: TRBV10-3
j_gene: TRBJ1-5
abundance: -
d_gene: TRBD1

CDR3nt: TGTGCCAGCAGCTTGCGAACTCCGAACACCGGGGAGCTGTTTTTT
CDR3aa: CASSLRTPNTGELFF
v_gene: TRBV5-5
j_gene: TRBJ2-2
abundance: -
d_gene: -

CDR3nt: TGCGCCAGCAGCTTGTTAAGATCTGGGACAGGGAGGGGAGATACGCAGTATTTT
CDR3aa: CASSLLRSGTGRGDTQYF
v_gene: TRBV5-1
j_gene: TRBJ2-3
abundance: once
d_gene: TRBD1

CDR3nt: TGTGCCAGCACCCCCGCTACAGGGTCTAGGGAGACCCAGTACTTC
CDR3aa: CASTPATGSRETQYF
v_gene: TRBV11-2
j_gene: TRBJ2-5
abundance: -
d_gene: -

CDR3nt: TGCGCCAGCAGCCCTACCGGGGGGACTAATGAAAAACTGTTTTTT
CDR3aa: CASSPTGGTNEKLFF
v_gene: TRBV5-1
j_gene: TRBJ1-4
abundance: -
d_gene: -

CDR3nt: TGCGCCAGCAGCCCCCGGGACAGGGGATCCGGGGAGCTGTTTTTT
CDR3aa: CASSPRDRGSGELFF
v_gene: TRBV10-1
j_gene: TRBJ2-2
abundance: -
d_gene: TRBD1

CDR3nt: TGTGCCAGCAGTATCCTTAGTCAGACAGGGGTAGGTGGCTACACCTTC
CDR3aa: CASSILSQTGVGGYTF
v_gene: TRBV11-2
j_gene: TRBJ1-2
abundance: -
d_gene: TRBD1

CDR3nt: TGTGCCTGGGGGGAGCAGGGGCTCTTGGGCACTGAAGCTTTCTTT
CDR3aa: CAWGEQGLLGTEAFF
v_gene: TRBV30
j_gene: TRBJ1-1
abundance: -
d_gene: -

CDR3nt: TGTGCCAGTAGTTTTCAGGGGACTAGCGGGAGCACAGATACGCAGTATTTT
CDR3aa: CASSFQGTSGSTDTQYF
v_gene: TRBV19
j_gene: TRBJ2-3
abundance: once
d_gene: TRBD2

CDR3nt: TGCGCCAGCAGCTCAGCGGGAGTTCAAGAGACCCAGTACTTC
CDR3aa: CASSSAGVQETQYF
v_gene: TRBV5-1
j_gene: TRBJ2-5
abundance: -
d_gene: TRBD2

CDR3nt: TGTGCCAGCAGCCCCCAGCGGGAGTTGACCTACGAGCAGTACTTC
CDR3aa: CASSPQRELTYEQYF
v_gene: TRBV9
j_gene: TRBJ2-7
abundance: -
d_gene: TRBD2

CDR3nt: TGCGCCAGCAGCCGGAGACTAGCAAATGAGCAGTTCTTC
CDR3aa: CASSRRLANEQFF
v_gene: TRBV4-3
j_gene: TRBJ2-1
abundance: -
d_gene: TRBD2

CDR3nt: TGCGCCAGCAGCCTAACCCGGGACTCGTATCACGAGCAGTACTTC
CDR3aa: CASSLTRDSYHEQYF
v_gene: TRBV4-1
j_gene: TRBJ2-7
abundance: few
d_gene: -

CDR3nt: TGTGCCAGCAGTTACTCGGGGGGGGGCTATGGCTACCCCTTC
CDR3aa: CASSYSGGGYGYPF
v_gene: TRBV6-5
j_gene: TRBJ1-2
abundance: -
d_gene: -

CDR3nt: TGTGCCAGCAGCTTAGTAGAGTGGGCTTTCTTT
CDR3aa: CASSLVEWAFF
v_gene: TRBV11-2
j_gene: TRBJ1-1
abundance: few
d_gene: -

CDR3nt: TGTGCCAGCAGCTCGCGATCTACAGGGGCCATCCCCTACGAGCAGTACTTC
CDR3aa: CASSSRSTGAIPYEQYF
v_gene: TRBV7-8
j_gene: TRBJ2-7
abundance: -
d_gene: TRBD1